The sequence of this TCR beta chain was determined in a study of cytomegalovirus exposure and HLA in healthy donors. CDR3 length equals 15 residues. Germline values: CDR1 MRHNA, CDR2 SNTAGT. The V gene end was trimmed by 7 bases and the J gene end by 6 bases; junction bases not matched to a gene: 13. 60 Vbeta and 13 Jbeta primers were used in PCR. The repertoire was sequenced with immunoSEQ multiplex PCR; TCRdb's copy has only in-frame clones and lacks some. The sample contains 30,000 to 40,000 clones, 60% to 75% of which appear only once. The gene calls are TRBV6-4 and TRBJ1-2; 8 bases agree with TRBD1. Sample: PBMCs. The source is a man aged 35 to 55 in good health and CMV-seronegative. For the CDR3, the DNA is TGTGCCAGCATCGAAAAGCAACGGACAGGGCATGGCTACACCTTC. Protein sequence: CASIEKQRTGHGYTF.